The subject of this entry is one T cell receptor beta chain. Its antigen remains unidentified. The sample belongs to a study of cytomegalovirus exposure and HLA in healthy donors. Study findings and constraints: Under in vitro conditions, a few CMV-associated chains were confirmed as specific for CMV antigens. In a later analysis, a missense DCLRE1C variant was linked to TCR beta V- and J-gene trimming.

Both 60 Vbeta primers and 13 Jbeta primers went into the PCR. Only in-frame clones appear in the TCRdb table, and some are missing; sequencing was by immunoSEQ multiplex PCR. The sample holds around 99,000 clones, roughly 70% seen once. The CDR3 consists of 13 residues. V lost 2 bases and J lost 7, with 9 bases in between. CDR1 and CDR2 from the germline V gene are SGDLS and YYNGEE. The chain carries TRBV9 and TRBJ2-2; D is uncertain. The source material was PBMCs. This TCR was sampled from a middle-aged woman in good health and CMV-seropositive. For the CDR3, the DNA is TGTGCCAGCAGCGTTAGCCACAACGGGGAGCTGTTTTTT. Translated, it gives CASSVSHNGELFF.